Presented here are 10 T cell receptor beta chains from one specimen sequenced in a study of patients and donors after allogeneic stem cell transplantation. Each CDR3 protein gets one entry after TCRdb re-called the RT-PCR reads with MiXCR. The sample yields about 960,000 distinct CDR3 sequences, 15% to 20% seen once. Sequenced material: blood, either unsorted or a sorted T cell fraction (not recorded which). The source of these receptors is a human donor who was either an allogeneic HSCT recipient or a stem cell or donor lymphocyte infusion donor (not recorded which). It is not recorded whose cells these are; they may come from a transplant donor.

This clonotype was counted a few times. The V gene is TRBV24-1, the J gene TRBJ2-5; TRBD1 aligns across 8 bases. CDR1 is KGHDR and CDR2 is SFDVKD in the germline V gene. This CDR3 spans 16 amino acids. V trimming: 3 bases; J trimming: 2 bases; junction bases outside the gene matches: 7. The CDR3 DNA follows: TGTGCCACCAGTGATCCTAATCAGGGGGCACAAGAGACCCAGTACTTC. This codes for CATSDPNQGAQETQYF.

The chain couples TRBV20-1 to TRBJ2-2; D unclear. With 3 bases removed from V and 8 bases from J, the gap between germline ends came to 10 bases. This CDR3 has 12 residues. Germline CDR1 reads DFQATT; CDR2 reads SNEGSKA (reference sequence). CDR3 protein: CSASGPSGELFF. The CDR3 DNA is TGCAGTGCTAGTGGCCCGAGTGGGGAGCTGTTTTTT.

This clonotype was detected only a few times. V is TRBV2 and J is TRBJ2-7; D is uncertain. V gave up 10 bases and J gave up 3 bases, with 16 bases separating them. This CDR3 comprises 13 residues. Per germline, CDR1 SNHLY and CDR2 FYNNEI. CDR3 coding DNA: TGTGCCAACTACACGGGCGCCTTCTACGAGCAGTACTTC. Amino acids: CANYTGAFYEQYF.

Many counts were recorded for this clonotype. The chain couples TRBV20-1 to TRBJ2-4, with D perhaps TRBD2 (5 bases). V was shortened by 1 base and J by 5 bases, with 12 bases between the two germline ends. Germline assignment: CDR1 DFQATT and CDR2 SNEGSKA (reference sequence). CDR3 length: 14 amino acids. This chain's CDR3 is CSARAWESENIQYF. CDR3 nucleotides: TGCAGTGCTAGAGCGTGGGAGTCCGAAAACATTCAGTACTTC.

This chain joins TRBV9 and TRBJ1-1; TRBD1 agrees at 9 bases. V trimming: 2 bases; J trimming: 6 bases; junction bases outside the gene matches: 5. Per germline, CDR1 SGDLS and CDR2 YYNGEE. This CDR3 is 14 amino acids long. The CDR3, as DNA: TGTGCCAGCAGCGTCGGGACAGGGCTTGCTGAAGCTTTCTTT. The encoded protein is CASSVGTGLAEAFF.

The sample holds a few counts of this clonotype. The chain employs TRBV7-8 and TRBJ2-1; D unresolved. From germline, CDR1 is SGHVS and CDR2 FQNEAQ. V dropped 4 bases and J dropped 8 bases, with 15 bases sitting between them. The CDR3 consists of 14 residues. The CDR3 nucleotides are TGTGCCAGCAGCTCAACTACCTCGGTCCATGAGCAGTTCTTC. Amino acid sequence: CASSSTTSVHEQFF.

The sample holds a few counts of this clonotype. The genes are TRBV12-3 or TRBV12-4 and TRBJ2-1, with 9 bases identical to TRBD1. CDR3 length: 14 residues. J lost 8 bases, V lost 6 bases, and 8 bases had no gene match. CDR3 amino acids: CASRTGTGRDEQFF. The CDR3 DNA follows: TGTGCCAGCAGAACCGGGACAGGGCGGGATGAGCAGTTCTTC.

In its sample, this clonotype was seen a few times. The CDR3 DNA reads as TGTGCCAGCAGCTTGGGGACGATCGTTGGAGATACGCAGTATTTT. It codes for CASSLGTIVGDTQYF. The rearrangement links TRBV7-2 to TRBJ2-3; D tentatively fits TRBD1 or TRBD2 (5 bases each). CDR3 size: 15 residues. Germline V gene data show CDR1 as SGHTA and CDR2 as FQGNSA. V gave up 3 bases and J gave up 5 bases, with 15 bases separating them.

The chain carries TRBV29-1 and TRBJ2-7; no definite D call. CDR1 and CDR2 (germline): SQVTM, ANQGSEA. V was shortened by 1 base and J by 3 bases, with 7 bases between the two germline ends. The CDR3 has 12 residues. CDR3 protein: CSVEGAGYEQYF. The CDR3 DNA is TGCAGCGTTGAAGGGGCTGGCTACGAGCAGTACTTC.

CDR3 sequence reads: CSVEARGAHTEAFF. CDR3 coding DNA: TGCAGCGTTGAGGCACGGGGGGCTCATACTGAAGCTTTCTTT. The chain links TRBV29-1 to TRBJ1-1; tentative D call: TRBD1 (6 bases). Germline CDR1 and CDR2: SQVTM and ANQGSEA. V was cut by 3 bases and J by 5 bases, with 16 bases left in between. There are 14 residues in the CDR3.